This T cell receptor beta chain is from a study of blood T cells in healthy people across ages. Whole-study results and caveats: Greater diversity and more naive CD4+ cells were seen in long-lived donors than in aged donors.

It was with a sample-barcoded 5' primer and a J-beta primer mix that a second PCR of about 6 to 12 cycles was run. A single record per CDR3 protein comes from TCRdb applying MiXCR to the 5' RACE reads. The sample yields about a million distinct CDR3 sequences, about 44% seen once. CDR1 is SGHRS and CDR2 is YFSETQ in the germline V gene. This CDR3 is 15 amino acids long. With V trimmed by 3 bases and J by 7 bases, 11 bases remained unmatched. Notes on this clonotype: Its antigen is undetermined.

The sample consisted of blood. This chain connects TRBV5-1 to TRBJ2-7; 9 bases agree with TRBD2. The origin of this receptor is a man between 25 and 39 years old in good health. CDR3 nucleotides: TGCGCCAGCAGCTGGGGCGGCGGGGGGGCTGGTGAGCAGTACTTC. This gives the protein CASSWGGGGAGEQYF. Filled out from reference TRBV5-1 and TRBJ2-7, the complete variable domain reads KAGVTQTPRYLIKTRGQQVTLSCSPISGHRSVSWYQQTPGQGLQFLFEYFSETQRNKGNFPGRFSGRQFSNSRSEMNVSTLELGDSALYLCASSWGGGGAGEQYFGPGTRLTVT.